Presented here are 3 T cell receptor beta chains from one specimen sequenced in a study of TET2 disruption in CD19-targeted CAR T cells. These TCRs are of unknown antigen specificity. Treatment described: autologous CTL019 cells: CD19 CAR with 4-1BB and CD3 zeta domains. Only in-frame clones appear in the TCRdb table, and some are missing; sequencing was by immunoSEQ multiplex PCR. The sample table sets out under 30,000 clones. The source was CD8- CAR+ T cells sorted from cultured blood T cells, collected for CD19 CAR T cell therapy. As to subset: CD8-negative CAR-positive T cells from the infusion product. These receptors were obtained from an older man with chronic lymphocytic leukemia.

As concerns this clone: The missing CDR3 end, 3 residues past where the read stops, is filled in from the germline J gene. The chain joins TRBV20-1 to TRBJ1-5, with a tentative D call TRBD1 (6 bases). The CDR3 consists of 13 residues. The V and J ends lost 6 bases and 4 bases respectively, with 13 bases between them. The V gene's germline CDR1 is DFQATT and CDR2 SNEGSKA (reference sequence). The CDR3 protein is CSASRQENQPQHF. CDR3 bases read: TGCAGTGCCTCCCGACAGGAGAATCAGCCC.

On this clone: The read halts 3 residues ahead of the CDR3 end, with the missing end drawn from the germline J gene. The gene calls are TRBV20-1 and TRBJ1-4, with D unresolved. The V gene's germline CDR1 is DFQATT and CDR2 SNEGSKA (reference sequence). The CDR3 consists of 13 residues. V lost 0 bases and J lost 5, with 7 bases in between. CDR3 sequence: CSARDKGNEKLFF. Incomplete CDR3 DNA: TGCAGTGCTAGAGACAAAGGGAATGAAAAA.

Points on this clone: The sequenced fragment ends 3 residues before the CDR3 boundary, so the rest is inferred from the germline J gene. The J gene is TRBJ2-1, the V gene TRBV2, with 8 positions matching TRBD2. CDR3 length: 18 amino acids. Trimming removed 3 bases from V and 0 bases from J; junction bases left unmatched: 10. Germline lookup yields CDR1 SNHLY and CDR2 FYNNEI. The CDR3 bases that were read are TGTGCCAGCAGTGATATTGGACTAGCCCTACGCTCCTACAATGAG. Amino acid sequence: CASSDIGLALRSYNE. The complete CDR3 sequence is CASSDIGLALRSYNEQFF. Combining the CDR3 with reference TRBV2 and TRBJ2-1 gives the whole variable domain EPEVTQTPSHQVTQMGQEVILRCVPISNHLYFYWYRQILGQKVEFLVSFYNNEISEKSEIFDDQFSVERPDGSNFTLKIRSTKLEDSAMYFCASSDIGLALRSYNEQFFGPGTRLTVL.